This TCR beta chain came from a study of cytomegalovirus exposure and HLA in healthy donors. Across the whole study: Earlier sequencing of 150 million to 200 million T cells yielded roughly 120 million unique TCR beta sequences. Genotyping of roughly 400 donors showed that over 80% belonged to the Caucasian-associated ancestry cluster.

Comment on this clone: Its target is not known.

The primer mix had 60 Vbeta and 13 Jbeta primers. Per the authors' pipeline: There were around 77 million unique TCR beta chains by a later count, and around 10 million of them were shared. The assay was immunoSEQ multiplex PCR, and TCRdb's table has in-frame clones only and misses some. V, J and clone size derive from that table, while D and trimming were established from the DNA sequence. The table has 65,000 to 95,000 clones, around 75% seen once. The CDR3 is 15 residues long. Germline CDR1 reads SNHLY; CDR2 reads FYNNEI. With 3 bases removed from V and 3 bases from J, the gap between germline ends came to 12 bases. Study conclusions and caveats: In most subjects, TCR beta sequences reportedly gave accurate predictions of HLA-A and HLA-B alleles.

What was sequenced was PBMCs. The receptor comes from a man between 70 and 80 years old in good health and CMV-seronegative. The V call is TRBV2, the J call TRBJ2-4, with unresolved D. In nucleotides, the CDR3 is TGTGCCAGCAGTGAGGATCCGGGTTTCAAAAACATTCAGTACTTC. It is translated as CASSEDPGFKNIQYF.